The entry below describes one T cell receptor (beta chain). Its specificity is not known. Between the trimmed V and J ends, which lost 4 bases and 6 bases, there was a span of 13 bases. Germline CDR1 and CDR2: MGHRA and YSYEKL. The CDR3 is made up of 15 amino acids. PCR used 60 Vbeta primers and 13 Jbeta primers. Here immunoSEQ multiplex PCR was the method, and the copy in TCRdb shows in-frame clones only, minus some. This sample has roughly 120,000 clones, with 70% to 85% found just once. These data belong to a study of cytomegalovirus exposure and HLA in healthy donors. Overall study results and limits: Altogether, 170 or so TCR beta chains were recorded as cytomegalovirus-associated. The number of N-insertions in an Asian-associated ancestry cluster was reportedly below the 666-donor mean in a later analysis. Later analysis identified several of the most significant clusters that appeared linked to common viral pathogens.

This chain uses TRBV4-1 with TRBJ1-6, with a possible D match to TRBD1 (6 bases). Sequenced: PBMCs. This clonotype was sampled from a woman aged 18-29 years in good health and CMV-seropositive. CDR3 sequence reads: CASSPLQGGNSPLHF. The CDR3 nucleotides are TGCGCCAGCAGCCCTTTACAGGGCGGTAATTCACCCCTCCACTTT.